These 11 T cell receptor beta chains originate from one sample sequenced in a study of T cells in Graves' hyperthyroidism and ophthalmopathy. Amplification of TCR beta CDR3 regions used RNA as the template. First-round RT-PCR of the TCR CDR3 relied on the HTBI primer set. TCRdb re-called the multiplex PCR reads through MiXCR, storing one row per CDR3 protein. The table records almost 600,000 distinct CDR3 sequences, approximately 15% of them present only once. The sequenced sample consisted of blood. These receptors all stem from a woman aged 30 to 39 with Graves' hyperthyroidism that later progressed to Graves' ophthalmopathy.

This clonotype was found many times. The rearrangement uses TRBV13 and TRBJ2-7; 7 nucleotides line up with TRBD1. Per the germline V gene, CDR1 is PRHDT and CDR2 is FYEKMQ (reference sequence). V lost 4 bases to trimming and J lost 0 bases; unmatched junction nucleotides: 6. The CDR3 contains 15 residues. The CDR3, as DNA: TGTGCCAGCAGCTCACGACAGGGTAGCTCCTACGAGCAGTACTTC. The encoded protein is CASSSRQGSSYEQYF.

In this sample, this clonotype turned up many times. The chain combines TRBV12-3 or TRBV12-4 with TRBJ1-1; D is ambiguous. The V gene lost 4 bases and the J gene lost 7 bases, with 7 bases spanning the gap. This CDR3 contains 11 residues. CDR3 in amino acids: CASSSQSEAFF. DNA of the CDR3: TGTGCCAGCAGTTCCCAGAGTGAAGCTTTCTTT.

The genes are TRBV28 and TRBJ2-7; 7 bases fit TRBD1. The CDR3 is 14 amino acids. V dropped 6 bases and J dropped 3; count of bases not matched to a gene: 8. The V gene's germline CDR1 is MDHEN and CDR2 SYDVKM. The CDR3 region has the DNA TGTGCCAGCAGCCCCGGGACAGTTATCTACGAGCAGTACTTC. Its protein is CASSPGTVIYEQYF.

The sample holds many counts of this clonotype. The V and J genes are TRBV27 and TRBJ1-2, with a weak D call TRBD1 (5 bases). Germline V gene lookup returns CDR1 MNHEY and CDR2 SMNVEV (reference sequence). This CDR3 comprises 13 residues. V lost 6 bases and J 4 bases, leaving 12 bases between the germline ends. CDR3 sequence reads: CASSPARAYGYTF. The CDR3 DNA follows: TGTGCCAGCAGCCCGGCCAGGGCCTATGGCTACACCTTC.

This clonotype was recorded many times. The chain joins TRBV5-1 to TRBJ2-5; 8 nucleotides agree with TRBD1. The ends lost 7 bases at V and 5 bases at J; junction bases unmatched: 10. The germline V gene has CDR1 SGHRS and CDR2 YFSETQ. This CDR3 contains 14 residues. CDR3 region: CASCPGQARETQYF. The CDR3 DNA follows: TGCGCCAGCTGTCCGGGACAGGCGCGGGAGACCCAGTACTTC.

In this sample, this clonotype turned up many times. The chain employs TRBV27 and TRBJ2-1; TRBD2 is a possible D gene (5 bases). Germline CDR1 reads MNHEY; CDR2 reads SMNVEV (reference sequence). Trimming took off 3 bases at V and 4 bases at J, with 13 bases between the two ends. The length of the CDR3 is 15 residues. The CDR3 here is CASSFPGSKYNEQFF. The CDR3 region has the DNA TGTGCCAGCAGTTTTCCGGGATCTAAATACAATGAGCAGTTCTTC.

This clonotype was counted many times. The chain couples TRBV7-2 to TRBJ2-7; TRBD2 agrees at 12 bases. CDR3 size: 15 residues. The germline CDR1 and CDR2 sequences are SGHTA and FQGNSA. Trimming removed 4 bases from V and 0 bases from J; junction bases left unmatched: 1. The CDR3 DNA reads TGTGCCAGCAGCTCGACTAGCGGGGGCTCCTACGAGCAGTACTTC. Translation: CASSSTSGGSYEQYF.

This clonotype was seen a few times. CDR3 in DNA: TGTGCCAGCAGCAGCCGGGACAGGGCACCCCTCCACTTT. Its protein is CASSSRDRAPLHF. This chain joins TRBV14 and TRBJ1-6; 9 bases agree with TRBD1. In germline, CDR1 is SGHDN, CDR2 FVKESK. V trimming: 5 bases; J trimming: 11 bases; junction bases outside the gene matches: 4. This CDR3 is built from 13 residues.

Many counts were recorded for this clonotype. V is TRBV29-1 and J is TRBJ2-7; 7 bases match TRBD1. V gave up 3 bases and J gave up 5 bases; unmatched junction bases: 4. The CDR3 contains 12 residues. Germline V CDR1 and CDR2: SQVTM, ANQGSEA. The CDR3 region is CSVELQGDEQYF. The CDR3 nucleotides are TGCAGCGTTGAGTTGCAGGGGGACGAGCAGTACTTC.

To note about this clonotype: Possible read error: a much larger clone is one base away. V gene TRBV7-9 combines with J gene TRBJ1-2, with 7 bases matching TRBD1. CDR3 size: 15 residues. CDR1 is SEHNR and CDR2 is FQNEAQ in the germline V gene (reference sequence). CDR3 in DNA: TGTGCCAGCAGCTCCCGGGACAGAGCTAACTATGGCTGCACCTTC. It translates to CASSSRDRANYGCTF.

J is TRBJ1-4 and V is TRBV5-1, with 7 positions matching TRBD1. The CDR3 runs to 15 residues. From germline, CDR1 is SGHRS and CDR2 YFSETQ. The ends lost 3 bases at V and 7 bases at J; junction bases unmatched: 9. The CDR3 region is CASSSLQGSGEKLFF. The CDR3 DNA reads as TGCGCCAGCAGCTCCTTACAGGGGTCTGGTGAAAAACTGTTTTTT.